The 32 T cell receptor beta chains below come from one sample, sequenced in a study of T-cell memory formation after mild COVID-19. TCRdb reprocessed the 5' RACE reads via MiXCR and lists one record per CDR3 protein. The table includes about 170,000 distinct CDR3 sequences, 10% to 15% detected once. The specimen sequenced was PBMCs or a T cell subset sorted from them (not recorded which). These receptors were taken from a man between 18 and 35 years old who had mild COVID-19 (a few samples of this study predate the infection). Cell type and time point are not known.

The chain recombines TRBV4-1 with TRBJ1-4; 7 bases map to TRBD1. The CDR3 sequence is 15 residues long. After removal of 3 bases from V and 2 bases from J, the junction contained 3 bases not matched to a gene. Germline values: CDR1 MGHRA, CDR2 YSYEKL. The CDR3 reads CASSHPGQTNEKLFF. CDR3 DNA: TGCGCCAGCAGCCATCCGGGACAGACTAATGAAAAACTGTTTTTT.

This clonotype was counted a few times. The gene calls are TRBV20-1 and TRBJ2-5; TRBD1 aligns across 7 bases. The germline CDR1 and CDR2 sequences are DFQATT and SNEGSKA (reference sequence). Losses at the gene ends were 4 bases for V and 3 bases for J; bases not matched to a gene: 5. This CDR3 spans 13 amino acids. Here the CDR3 reads CSATRTGEETQYF. The DNA of the CDR3 is TGCAGTGCTACAAGGACAGGCGAAGAGACCCAGTACTTC.

The chain combines TRBV7-2 with TRBJ2-3; 11 bases are a match to TRBD2. Germline assignment: CDR1 SGHTA and CDR2 FQGNSA. The J segment lost 9 bases and the V segment lost 5 bases, leaving 10 bases of the junction unmatched. CDR3 size: 15 residues. CDR3 loop: CASSRALAGERTQYF. CDR3 sequence (DNA): TGTGCCAGCAGCAGGGCACTAGCGGGGGAAAGGACGCAGTATTTT.

The rearrangement links TRBV7-3 to TRBJ2-2; TRBD1 matches at 10 bases. The ends lost 6 bases at V and 5 bases at J; junction bases unmatched: 9. CDR1 and CDR2 (germline): SGHTA, FQGTGA. This CDR3 is 16 amino acids long. DNA of the CDR3: TGTGCCAGCAGTCAACCTAAGGGACAGGGGACCGGGGAGCTGTTTTTT. It is translated as CASSQPKGQGTGELFF.

This clonotype was counted between two and nine times. V gene TRBV7-3 combines with J gene TRBJ2-5; D is uncertain. The CDR3 has 13 amino acids. Between the trimmed V and J ends, which lost 5 bases and 5 bases, there was a span of 12 bases. Per germline, CDR1 SGHTA and CDR2 FQGTGA. CDR3 residues: CASSRRPGETQYF. The DNA of the CDR3 is TGTGCCAGCAGCCGCCGGCCTGGGGAGACCCAGTACTTC.

This clonotype was picked up a small number of times. The chain combines TRBV7-2 with TRBJ2-7; no clear D. This CDR3 has 12 residues. Germline assignment: CDR1 SGHTA and CDR2 FQGNSA. V was shortened by 5 bases and J by 5 bases, with 10 bases between the two germline ends. The CDR3 sequence: CASSTPDHEQYF. CDR3 DNA: TGTGCCAGCAGCACGCCAGACCACGAGCAGTACTTC. Together with reference TRBV7-2 and TRBJ2-7, the CDR3 gives the full variable domain: GAGVSQSPSNKVTEKGKDVELRCDPISGHTALYWYRQSLGQGLEFLIYFQGNSAPDKSGLPSDRFSAERTGGSVSTLTIQRTQQEDSAVYLCASSTPDHEQYFGPGTRLTVT.

This clonotype came up a few times. The chain recombines TRBV4-1 with TRBJ1-1, with TRBD1 matching 12 bases. Germline V gene sequence: CDR1 MGHRA, CDR2 YSYEKL. The CDR3 spans 16 residues. The junction had 6 bases not matched to a gene; V was cut back by 3 bases and J by 4 bases. CDR3 sequence: CASSQGQGAWGTEAFF. CDR3 bases: TGCGCCAGCAGCCAGGGACAGGGGGCTTGGGGCACTGAAGCTTTCTTT.

This clonotype appeared a few times. The J gene is TRBJ2-3, the V gene TRBV6-5, with D uncertain. This CDR3 is built from 16 residues. Germline V gives CDR1 MNHEY, CDR2 SVGAGI. V lost 0 bases to trimming and J lost 6 bases, with 16 bases between them. CDR3 sequence (DNA): TGTGCCAGCAGTTACTCGTTGGCGGCCTCGCTCGATACGCAGTATTTT. It translates to CASSYSLAASLDTQYF.

This sequence joins TRBV11-2 and TRBJ2-3; 9 positions agree with TRBD1. CDR1 SGHAT and CDR2 FQNNGV come from the germline V gene. With V trimmed by 4 bases and J by 4 bases, 6 bases remained unmatched. The CDR3 contains 15 residues. This CDR3 is CASSSSGQGADTQYF. The DNA for the CDR3 is TGTGCCAGCAGCTCGTCGGGACAGGGAGCAGATACGCAGTATTTT. The full variable domain, rest sourced from reference TRBV11-2 and TRBJ2-3, is EAGVAQSPRYKIIEKRQSVAFWCNPISGHATLYWYQQILGQGPKLLIQFQNNGVVDDSQLPKDRFSAERLKGVDSTLKIQPAKLEDSAVYLCASSSSGQGADTQYFGPGTRLTVL.

CDR3 region: CASSGDPGAGANVLTF. DNA of the CDR3: TGTGCCAGCTCAGGAGACCCAGGGGCTGGGGCCAACGTCCTGACTTTC. This rearrangement joins TRBV18 to TRBJ2-6, with TRBD1 as a possible D gene (6 bases). CDR1 KGHSH and CDR2 LQKENI come from the germline V gene. With 5 bases removed from V and 2 bases from J, the gap between germline ends came to 13 bases. This CDR3 region has 16 residues.

In this sample, this clonotype turned up many times. This chain links TRBV3-1 with TRBJ2-4; TRBD1 agrees at 7 bases. The V segment lost 0 bases and the J segment 3 bases; nucleotides outside the gene matches: 2. Looked up from germline, CDR1 is LGHDT and CDR2 is YNNKEL (reference sequence). This CDR3 has 15 residues. The CDR3 DNA sequence: TGTGCCAGCAGCCAAGAGCAGGGGGTCAAAAACATTCAGTACTTC. It codes for CASSQEQGVKNIQYF.

The V call is TRBV4-2, the J call TRBJ1-2, with 9 nucleotides matching TRBD1. Germline V CDR1 and CDR2: LGHNA, YNFKEQ. The CDR3 length is 16 residues. V shed 0 bases and J 2 bases; nucleotides not matched to a gene: 4. CDR3 in amino acids: CASSQDLGQGNYGYTF. The CDR3 nucleotides read TGTGCCAGCAGCCAAGACCTTGGACAGGGGAACTATGGCTACACCTTC.

This clonotype was recorded once. The chain is built from TRBV5-5 and TRBJ2-2; maybe TRBD2 (5 bases). The ends were cut back, 3 bases at V and 3 bases at J, with 12 bases in the middle. The germline CDR1 and CDR2 sequences are SGHKS and YYEKEE (reference sequence). The CDR3 has 15 residues. CDR3 sequence reads: CASSSVARYTGELFF. The CDR3 DNA reads as TGTGCCAGCAGCTCAGTAGCGCGATACACCGGGGAGCTGTTTTTT.

The chain combines TRBV7-8 with TRBJ2-2; perhaps D is TRBD1 or TRBD2 (7 bases each). Germline V gene sequence: CDR1 SGHVS, CDR2 FQNEAQ. V shed 5 bases and J shed 3 bases, with 13 bases lying between them. The CDR3 has 15 residues. The CDR3 loop is CASSQGGGYTGELFF. In DNA form, the CDR3 reads TGTGCCAGCAGCCAGGGGGGAGGGTACACCGGGGAGCTGTTTTTT.

This clonotype was detected only once. J is TRBJ2-1 and V is TRBV10-3, with 8 bases lining up with TRBD1. The V gene's germline CDR1 is ENHRY and CDR2 SYGVKD. Losses at the gene ends were 5 bases for V and 1 base for J; bases not matched to a gene: 4. CDR3 length: 15 residues. The CDR3 spells CAISKDRGSYNEQFF. CDR3 nucleotide sequence: TGTGCCATCAGTAAAGACAGGGGTTCCTACAATGAGCAGTTCTTC.

Only a few counts were recorded for this clonotype. The chain employs TRBV5-1 and TRBJ2-3, with 9 nucleotides matching TRBD1. CDR1 is SGHRS and CDR2 is YFSETQ in the germline V gene. V lost 3 bases, J lost 2 bases, and 4 bases stayed unmatched. The CDR3 runs 15 residues. CDR3 in amino acids: CASSWLQGATDTQYF. DNA for the CDR3: TGCGCCAGCAGCTGGTTACAGGGGGCCACAGATACGCAGTATTTT.

J is TRBJ1-1 and V is TRBV4-2, with a possible D match to TRBD1 (6 bases). There are 15 residues in the CDR3. CDR1 is LGHNA and CDR2 is YNFKEQ in the germline V gene. V shed 1 base and J shed 4 bases, with 13 bases lying between them. For the CDR3, the DNA is TGTGCCAGCAGCCAAGGTCACCTAGGGGGCACTGAAGCTTTCTTT. Encoded protein: CASSQGHLGGTEAFF.

In this sample, this clonotype turned up a few times. The CDR3 protein is CSARGQGNQPQHF. The DNA for the CDR3 is TGCAGTGCAAGGGGGCAGGGCAATCAGCCCCAGCATTTT. The chain is built from TRBV20-1 and TRBJ1-5; 7 bases map to TRBD1. The V gene end was trimmed by 6 bases and the J gene end by 2 bases; junction bases not matched to a gene: 4. Germline V gene data show CDR1 as DFQATT and CDR2 as SNEGSKA (reference sequence). This CDR3 comprises 13 residues.

This clonotype was counted a few times. J is TRBJ2-3 and V is TRBV27, with D perhaps TRBD1 (6 bases). CDR1 MNHEY and CDR2 SMNVEV come from the germline V gene (reference sequence). V lost 6 bases and J lost 2, with 15 bases in between. The CDR3 sequence is 15 residues long. The CDR3, as DNA: TGTGCCAGCAGGTTAAACAGGGTGGACACAGATACGCAGTATTTT. This codes for CASRLNRVDTDTQYF.

In its sample, this clonotype was seen a few times. V usage is TRBV5-1 and J usage is TRBJ1-1, with unresolved D. Trimming took 2 bases from V and 5 from J, leaving 16 bases between them. CDR1 is SGHRS and CDR2 is YFSETQ in the germline V gene. The CDR3 extends over 15 amino acids. This chain's CDR3 is CASSLSGAMGTEAFF. Written as DNA, the CDR3 is TGCGCCAGCAGCTTATCCGGTGCGATGGGGACTGAAGCTTTCTTT.

This clonotype came up many times. The chain joins TRBV27 to TRBJ2-1, with 9 nucleotides matching TRBD1. V lost 5 bases to trimming and J lost 0 bases; unmatched junction nucleotides: 2. The germline CDR1 and CDR2 sequences are MNHEY and SMNVEV (reference sequence). The CDR3 has 15 amino acids. This chain's CDR3 is CASSRQGGSYNEQFF. CDR3 nucleotide sequence: TGTGCCAGCAGTCGACAGGGGGGCTCCTACAATGAGCAGTTCTTC.

The chain uses TRBV4-3 and TRBJ2-3; the D gene could be TRBD1 or TRBD2 (5 bases each). Germline values: CDR1 LGHNA, CDR2 YSLEER. Trimming stripped 4 bases from V and 0 bases from J, with 14 bases between. This CDR3 spans 16 amino acids. DNA for the CDR3: TGCGCCAGCAGCCGCTCTGGGGGATCTAGCACAGATACGCAGTATTTT. Amino acids: CASSRSGGSSTDTQYF.

In this sample, this clonotype turned up a few times. The J gene is TRBJ2-7, the V gene TRBV6-5; no reliable D call. This CDR3 comprises 11 residues. Trimming stripped 1 base from V and 7 bases from J, with 5 bases between. Germline V gene lookup returns CDR1 MNHEY and CDR2 SVGAGI. CDR3 coding DNA: TGTGCCAGCAGTTACTTGGGAGAGCAGTACTTC. This codes for CASSYLGEQYF.

There are a few counts of this clonotype. V is TRBV28 and J is TRBJ2-7; TRBD1 might be the D (5 bases). This CDR3 comprises 15 residues. Germline CDR1 reads MDHEN; CDR2 reads SYDVKM. Between the trimmed V and J ends, which lost 5 bases and 5 bases, there was a span of 19 bases. DNA for the CDR3: TGTGCCAGCAGTAGGGGTGAGTTTAGTCTTCACGAGCAGTACTTC. Protein: CASSRGEFSLHEQYF.

The J gene is TRBJ1-1, the V gene TRBV30; D remains unclear. The CDR3 totals 13 residues. Between the trimmed V and J ends, which lost 5 bases and 5 bases, there was a span of 15 bases. The germline V gene encodes CDR1 GTSNPN and CDR2 SVGIG (reference sequence). CDR3 DNA sequence: TGTGCCTGGGAGGGTTCCCTGGGGACTGAAGCTTTCTTT. Amino acids: CAWEGSLGTEAFF.

Only a few counts were recorded for this clonotype. This chain links TRBV5-1 with TRBJ2-5; 7 bases match TRBD1. The V gene's germline CDR1 is SGHRS and CDR2 YFSETQ. V lost 2 bases and J lost 1; bases outside the gene matches: 5. The CDR3 extends over 15 amino acids. The CDR3 loop is CASSFTGDVQETQYF. Written as DNA, the CDR3 is TGCGCCAGCAGCTTTACAGGGGACGTCCAAGAGACCCAGTACTTC.

This clonotype was found a few times. This rearrangement joins TRBV5-1 to TRBJ2-5; 11 bases agree with TRBD2. This CDR3 has 15 amino acids. V was pared by 6 bases and J by 5 bases, with 9 bases of the junction left unmatched. Germline-derived CDR1 and CDR2 are SGHRS and YFSETQ. CDR3 sequence: CASKVAGGPVETQYF. CDR3 in DNA: TGCGCCAGCAAAGTAGCGGGGGGGCCGGTGGAGACCCAGTACTTC.

This clonotype showed up just a few times. This chain uses TRBV4-1 with TRBJ2-3; TRBD2 agrees at 8 bases. This CDR3 is 17 amino acids long. Germline V CDR1 and CDR2: MGHRA, YSYEKL. J gave up 0 bases and V 1 base, and 6 bases lay outside the gene matches. In nucleotides, the CDR3 is TGCGCCAGCAGCCAAGGGGGATTAGCGGGGAGCACAGATACGCAGTATTTT. Protein: CASSQGGLAGSTDTQYF.

This rearrangement joins TRBV7-2 to TRBJ2-6; perhaps TRBD2 as D (6 bases). V lost 7 bases to trimming and J lost 0 bases, with 10 bases between them. Germline assignment: CDR1 SGHTA and CDR2 FQGNSA. The CDR3 contains 15 residues. The CDR3 bases are TGTGCCAGCATCTTGGGGGGCTCTGGGGCCAACGTCCTGACTTTC. Translation gives CASILGGSGANVLTF.

This clonotype was picked up many times. CDR3 protein: CASSPRGPDTQYF. The CDR3, as DNA: TGTGCCAGCAGCCCCCGGGGCCCCGATACGCAGTATTTT. The genes are TRBV7-9 and TRBJ2-3; D may match TRBD1 or TRBD2 (5 bases each). V was shortened by 5 bases and J by 6 bases, with 12 bases between the two germline ends. Germline CDR1 reads SEHNR; CDR2 reads FQNEAQ (reference sequence). This CDR3 contains 13 residues.

The sample holds a few counts of this clonotype. V usage is TRBV29-1 and J usage is TRBJ1-2, with D perhaps matching TRBD1 (5 bases). V was cut by 6 bases and J by 0 bases, with 14 bases left in between. The CDR3 is made up of 14 amino acids. Germline lookup yields CDR1 SQVTM and CDR2 ANQGSEA. Here the CDR3 reads CSVYGAEANYGYTF. The CDR3 nucleotides are TGCAGCGTGTACGGGGCCGAAGCTAACTATGGCTACACCTTC.

The V and J genes are TRBV15 and TRBJ2-2; possible D gene TRBD1, 6 bases. Germline V gene data show CDR1 as LNHNV and CDR2 as YYDKDF (reference sequence). V was pared by 5 bases and J by 5 bases, with 12 bases between. This CDR3 has 14 amino acids. CDR3 coding DNA: TGTGCCACCAGCTCACGGACAGAAACCGGGGAGCTGTTTTTT. Translation gives CATSSRTETGELFF.